This TCR beta chain derives from a study of CD8 T cells in Susac syndrome. With respect to this clonotype: A junction boundary mismatches the germline segment, possibly from a read error.

Reverse transcription of roughly 0.5 to 1 ug RNA was performed with random hexamers. TCRdb reanalysed the immunoSEQ multiplex PCR reads using MiXCR and keeps one entry per CDR3 protein. The sample has some 140,000 distinct CDR3 sequences; around 86% are singletons. This CDR3 spans 18 amino acids. Per the germline V gene, CDR1 is LGHNA and CDR2 is YNFKEQ. Sequenced material: CD8+ T cells from PBMCs. This clonotype was sampled from a human donor with multiple sclerosis. This chain joins TRBV4-2 and TRBJ2-1; unclear D gene. The CDR3 region is CARSQDLAYGTTYNEQFF. The CDR3 DNA reads TGTGCCCGCAGCCAAGATCTCGCGTACGGAACCACCTACAATGAGCAGTTCTTC.